The 25 T cell receptor beta chains reported below all come from one sample, sequenced in a study of neoadjuvant anti-PD-1 for oral cavity cancer. Only in-frame clones appear in the TCRdb table, and some are missing; sequencing was by immunoSEQ multiplex PCR. The table lists over 80,000 clones, about 80% of them singletons. The material sequenced was PBMCs, taken before nivolumab (anti-PD-1) treatment. The receptors shown here come from a person aged 35-79 years with oral cavity squamous cell carcinoma.

The chain has TRBV14 and TRBJ2-1, with D tentatively TRBD2 (5 bases). V lost 0 bases to trimming and J lost 6 bases, with 9 bases between them. Germline V gene lookup returns CDR1 SGHDN and CDR2 FVKESK. The CDR3 covers 14 residues. CDR3 DNA: TGTGCCAGCAGCCAAGATACGGGGTCCAATGAGCAGTTCTTC. It codes for CASSQDTGSNEQFF.

This clone was detected only once. The J gene is TRBJ2-7, the V gene TRBV6-1; 8 bases match TRBD2. Trimming cost V 7 bases and J 2 bases; bases outside gene matches: 7. Germline V CDR1 and CDR2: MNHNS, SASEGT. The CDR3 loop spans 14 amino acids. The DNA of the CDR3 is TGTGCCAGCAAAGCAACTAGCGGCCCCTACGAGCAGTACTTC. Amino acids: CASKATSGPYEQYF.

The V call is TRBV13, the J call TRBJ2-4, with a possible D match to TRBD1 (6 bases). Germline assignment: CDR1 PRHDT and CDR2 FYEKMQ (reference sequence). The CDR3 totals 14 residues. V gave up 4 bases and J gave up 6 bases, with 13 bases separating them. In DNA form, the CDR3 reads TGTGCCAGCAGCTCCAGGGGTGGCGGAAACATTCAGTACTTC. Translation gives CASSSRGGGNIQYF. The variable domain in full, with the rest retrieved from reference TRBV13 and TRBJ2-4, is AAGVIQSPRHLIKEKRETATLKCYPIPRHDTVYWYQQGPGQDPQFLISFYEKMQSDKGSIPDRFSAQQFSDYHSELNMSSLELGDSALYFCASSSRGGGNIQYFGAGTRLSVL.

The chain joins TRBV10-1 to TRBJ2-5, with 8 nucleotides matching TRBD2. The CDR3 is made up of 15 amino acids. Looked up from germline, CDR1 is WNHNN and CDR2 is SYGVQD (reference sequence). Unmatched junction bases numbered 6, after V lost 2 bases and J lost 4 bases. The CDR3 nucleotides are TGCGCCAGCAGTGAGGGTGGGAGCGGGAGAGAGACCCAGTACTTC. It encodes CASSEGGSGRETQYF.

The chain employs TRBV7-8 and TRBJ2-5, with D hard to call. This CDR3 region has 15 residues. The germline gives CDR1 SGHVS, CDR2 FQNEAQ. Between the trimmed V and J ends, which lost 1 base and 2 bases, there was a span of 11 bases. CDR3 region: CASSLVPRNQETQYF. DNA for the CDR3: TGTGCCAGCAGCTTAGTGCCCCGAAATCAAGAGACCCAGTACTTC.

The chain combines TRBV28 with TRBJ1-5; 9 nucleotides agree with TRBD1. CDR1 and CDR2 (germline): MDHEN, SYDVKM. The CDR3 consists of 14 residues. Germline trimming cut 8 bases from V and 6 bases from J; bases unmatched to any gene: 8. DNA of the CDR3: TGTGCCAGCTGGGGTACAGGGGGCACTCAGCCCCAGCATTTT. Its translation is CASWGTGGTQPQHF.

The V and J genes are TRBV30 and TRBJ2-1; tentatively, D is TRBD1 (5 bases). Between the trimmed V and J ends, which lost 1 base and 7 bases, there was a span of 11 bases. The V gene's germline CDR1 is GTSNPN and CDR2 SVGIG (reference sequence). The CDR3 consists of 13 residues. The CDR3 spells CAWSGPDRNEQFF. The CDR3 DNA sequence: TGTGCCTGGAGTGGCCCAGACAGAAATGAGCAGTTCTTC.

The chain has TRBV30 and TRBJ1-1; D is ambiguous. Germline values: CDR1 GTSNPN, CDR2 SVGIG (reference sequence). Trimming cost V 2 bases and J 0 bases, with 13 bases left between them. This CDR3 contains 15 residues. CDR3 residues: CAWSTLVALNTEAFF. As DNA, the CDR3 is TGTGCCTGGAGTACCCTGGTCGCCCTGAACACTGAAGCTTTCTTT.

The CDR3, as DNA: TGTGCCAGCAGTTCCGACCCAACTAACTATGGCTACACCTTC. It is translated as CASSSDPTNYGYTF. The V and J genes are TRBV6-5 and TRBJ1-2; D uncertain. The ends were cut back, 4 bases at V and 0 bases at J, with 9 bases in the middle. Germline assignment: CDR1 MNHEY and CDR2 SVGAGI. The CDR3 has 14 amino acids.

The chain has TRBV19 and TRBJ1-3; possibly TRBD1 for D (5 bases). The germline V gene has CDR1 LNHDA and CDR2 SQIVND (reference sequence). This CDR3 spans 13 amino acids. Trimming took off 10 bases at V and 2 bases at J, with 12 bases between the two ends. The CDR3 region is CATMDNPGNTIYF. The CDR3, as DNA: TGTGCCACCATGGACAACCCTGGAAACACCATATATTTT. Complete variable domain (other parts from reference TRBV19 and TRBJ1-3): DGGITQSPKYLFRKEGQNVTLSCEQNLNHDAMYWYRQDPGQGLRLIYYSQIVNDFQKGDIAEGYSVSREKKESFPLTVTSAQKNPTAFYLCATMDNPGNTIYFGEGSWLTVV.

The CDR3 sequence: CASSLDGTSVSYEQYF. CDR3 coding DNA: TGCGCCAGCAGCCTGGACGGGACTAGCGTATCCTACGAGCAGTACTTC. The chain links TRBV5-1 to TRBJ2-7, with TRBD2 matching 10 bases. The CDR3 contains 16 residues. V was pared by 4 bases and J by 1 base, with 8 bases of the junction left unmatched. Germline CDR1 and CDR2: SGHRS and YFSETQ.

The chain recombines TRBV6-6 with TRBJ1-1; TRBD1 might be the D (6 bases). Trimming removed 7 bases at V and 8 bases at J, with 23 bases between. CDR3 size: 15 residues. Germline CDR1 reads MNHNY; CDR2 reads SVGAGI (reference sequence). The CDR3 nucleotides are TGTGCCAGCATCACCCGCGAGGGGGGGCCCCTCGAAGCTTTCTTT. Protein product: CASITREGGPLEAFF.

The V gene is TRBV7-8, the J gene TRBJ1-3, with TRBD1 as a possible D gene (5 bases). The germline V and J ends were trimmed by 5 bases and 1 base, with 9 bases remaining between them. Germline V gene data show CDR1 as SGHVS and CDR2 as FQNEAQ. CDR3 length equals 14 residues. The CDR3 nucleotides are TGTGCCAGCAGCCTAGGGGTGTCTGGAAACACCATATATTTT. It encodes CASSLGVSGNTIYF.

The J gene is TRBJ2-7, the V gene TRBV5-6; 9 bases are shared with TRBD1. With V trimmed by 3 bases and J by 1 base, 8 bases remained unmatched. CDR1 SGHDT and CDR2 YYEEEE come from the germline V gene. This CDR3 spans 16 amino acids. The CDR3 coding sequence is TGTGCCAGCAGCTCCGAGGACAGGGGAGAATCCTACGAGCAGTACTTC. Residues: CASSSEDRGESYEQYF.

This chain uses TRBV7-9 with TRBJ2-5, with D perhaps TRBD1 (7 bases). CDR1 SEHNR and CDR2 FQNEAQ come from the germline V gene (reference sequence). Trimming removed 5 bases from V and 4 bases from J, with 20 bases in between. This CDR3 is 16 amino acids long. CDR3 nucleotide sequence: TGTGCCAGCAGCCTCCAATACAGGGGAGGACGAGAGACCCAGTACTTC. This sequence encodes CASSLQYRGGRETQYF.

This clone was seen only a few times. This chain links TRBV2 with TRBJ2-7; D is undetermined. This CDR3 is built from 14 residues. The V and J ends lost 4 bases and 5 bases respectively, with 15 bases between them. From germline, CDR1 is SNHLY and CDR2 FYNNEI. CDR3: CASSAGDAGHEQYF. CDR3 coding DNA: TGTGCCAGCAGTGCCGGCGACGCCGGGCACGAGCAGTACTTC.

V is TRBV2 and J is TRBJ2-2; tentatively, D is TRBD2 (5 bases). The CDR3 length is 16 residues. CDR1 is SNHLY and CDR2 is FYNNEI in the germline V gene. With 0 bases removed from V and 2 bases from J, the gap between germline ends came to 10 bases. Here the CDR3 reads CASSEARADNTGELFF. The CDR3 DNA follows: TGTGCCAGCAGTGAAGCGAGGGCAGACAACACCGGGGAGCTGTTTTTT.

The chain recombines TRBV7-8 with TRBJ2-7, with 9 bases that match TRBD1. The ends lost 4 bases at V and 5 bases at J; junction bases unmatched: 6. The CDR3 runs to 14 residues. Germline V lookup: CDR1 SGHVS, CDR2 FQNEAQ. The CDR3 DNA sequence: TGTGCCAGCAGCTCGGACAGGGGTCTGGACGAGCAGTACTTC. Amino acids: CASSSDRGLDEQYF.

The V call is TRBV7-6, the J call TRBJ2-7; D is uncertain. The CDR3 is 14 amino acids. V was pared by 5 bases and J by 0 bases, with 11 bases between. Germline values: CDR1 SGHVS, CDR2 FNYEAQ. CDR3 DNA sequence: TGTGCCAGCAGCCCCCGTTGGGGCTCCTACGAGCAGTACTTC. It translates to CASSPRWGSYEQYF.

CDR3 protein: CASSIRDNYGYTF. The CDR3 DNA reads as TGTGCCAGTAGTATAAGGGATAACTATGGCTACACCTTC. J is TRBJ1-2 and V is TRBV19; D unresolved. The germline V gene encodes CDR1 LNHDA and CDR2 SQIVND (reference sequence). The CDR3 has 13 amino acids. V shed 2 bases and J shed 1 base, with 5 bases lying between them.

This CDR3 reads CASRTSGGTQETQYF. The CDR3 region has the DNA TGTGCCAGCAGAACTAGCGGGGGTACCCAAGAGACCCAGTACTTC. The chain couples TRBV6-5 to TRBJ2-5, with 11 bases aligning to TRBD2. The ends lost 6 bases at V and 1 base at J; junction bases unmatched: 4. The CDR3 has 15 amino acids. CDR1 is MNHEY and CDR2 is SVGAGI in the germline V gene.

This clone showed up just once. The rearrangement links TRBV29-1 to TRBJ2-1; D is undetermined. Germline CDR1 reads SQVTM; CDR2 reads ANQGSEA. The CDR3 is 11 residues long. With 6 bases removed from V and 5 bases from J, the gap between germline ends came to 8 bases. The CDR3 spells CSVLGNNEQFF. The CDR3, as DNA: TGCAGCGTCCTTGGTAACAATGAGCAGTTCTTC.

This chain links TRBV19 with TRBJ2-2; the D gene is possibly TRBD2 (5 bases). The length of the CDR3 is 15 residues. The V end lost 3 bases, the J end lost 6 bases, and 14 bases lay between the germline ends. The germline V gene encodes CDR1 LNHDA and CDR2 SQIVND (reference sequence). CDR3 bases: TGTGCCAGTAGTATCTCACTAGTGGCGGCCGGGGAGCTGTTTTTT. Protein product: CASSISLVAAGELFF.

In DNA, the CDR3 is TGTGCCAGCAGGGACAGGGTCGCCGGGGAGCTGTTTTTT. Translation: CASRDRVAGELFF. The genes are TRBV25-1 and TRBJ2-2; 8 bases are a match to TRBD1. This CDR3 spans 13 amino acids. CDR1 and CDR2 (germline): MGHDK, SYGVNS. V shed 6 bases, J shed 6 bases, and the junction held 3 bases outside the gene matches.

CDR3 sequence: CAIVAVTGELFF. In DNA, the CDR3 is TGTGCCATCGTAGCGGTCACCGGGGAGCTGTTTTTT. This sequence joins TRBV6-5 and TRBJ2-2, with D perhaps TRBD2 (6 bases). V was trimmed by 10 bases and J by 4 bases, leaving 10 bases between them. Germline-derived CDR1 and CDR2 are MNHEY and SVGAGI. This CDR3 has 12 residues.